This note documents a single T cell receptor (beta chain) sequence. The entry originates in a study of identifying expanded T cells in peripheral blood. CDR1 is SGHTA and CDR2 is FQGNSA in the germline V gene. Trimming removed 0 bases from V and 2 bases from J, with 5 bases in between. This CDR3 region has 14 residues. Libraries were prepared by immunoSEQ multiplex PCR; TCRdb keeps only in-frame clonotypes and omits some of them. The table includes around 50,000 clones, around 90% detected once. The chain links TRBV7-2 to TRBJ1-3; D gene ambiguous. The origin of this receptor is a person between 18 and 70 years old in good health. Sequencing was carried out using blood. The CDR3: CASSLAGTGNTIYF. The CDR3 coding sequence is TGTGCCAGCAGCTTAGCAGGGACTGGAAACACCATATATTTT.